Listed below are T cell receptor beta chains from one sample, sequenced in a study of T cell responses to AZD1222 COVID-19 vaccine. TCRdb's copy holds only in-frame clones and misses some; the assay was immunoSEQ multiplex PCR. The sample includes 130,000 to 150,000 clones, about 93% seen only once; the top ten take 1.5% to 2%. Sequencing used peripheral blood, obtained on day 0 of AZD1222 vaccination. The source is an adult in good health. The CDR3 runs from the conserved cysteine through the conserved F or W. A D gene is named only where the DNA matches it firmly. Expanded clones get a size class; other rows say once, few or many, or leave the size out.

size: -; D: -; J: TRBJ1-3; V: TRBV30; CDR3: CAWSVGGTGNTIYF; DNA: TGTGCCTGGAGTGTGGGGGGGACTGGAAACACCATATATTTT
size: once; D: -; J: TRBJ1-1; V: TRBV7-2; CDR3: CASSRSGFLNTEAFF; DNA: TGTGCCAGCAGCCGGAGTGGTTTTTTAAACACTGAAGCTTTCTTT
size: few; D: -; J: TRBJ1-1; V: TRBV19; CDR3: CASSIREAHTEAFF; DNA: TGTGCCAGTAGTATAAGGGAAGCGCACACTGAAGCTTTCTTT
size: few; D: -; J: TRBJ1-5; V: TRBV29-1; CDR3: CSVEPPGPRIYSNQPQHF; DNA: TGCAGCGTTGAGCCCCCCGGGCCCCGGATTTATAGCAATCAGCCCCAGCATTTT
size: -; D: -; J: TRBJ2-7; V: TRBV10-2; CDR3: CASSESMGYEQYF; DNA: TGCGCCAGCAGTGAGTCGATGGGGTACGAGCAGTACTTC
size: -; D: -; J: TRBJ1-6; V: TRBV5-1; CDR3: CASKETLNSPLHF; DNA: TGCGCCAGCAAGGAGACCCTTAATTCACCCCTCCACTTT
size: -; D: TRBD2; J: TRBJ2-5; V: TRBV2; CDR3: CAGSNSGAQYF; DNA: TGTGCCGGCAGTAATAGCGGGGCCCAGTACTTC
size: -; D: -; J: TRBJ1-4; V: TRBV29-1; CDR3: CSVSIRSTNEKLFF; DNA: TGCAGCGTTTCAATTCGCTCAACTAATGAAAAACTGTTTTTT
size: -; D: -; J: TRBJ2-2; V: TRBV18; CDR3: CASSPGFKQENTGELFF; DNA: TGTGCCAGCTCACCGGGGTTTAAACAGGAGAACACCGGGGAGCTGTTTTTT
size: -; D: -; J: TRBJ2-1; V: TRBV11-3; CDR3: CASSLGGARYNEQFF; DNA: TGTGCCAGCAGCTTAGGCGGTGCGAGGTACAATGAGCAGTTCTTC
size: -; D: -; J: TRBJ1-3; V: TRBV11-2; CDR3: CASSSRTGLAVNTIYF; DNA: TGTGCCAGCAGCTCACGGACTGGGCTAGCGGTAAACACCATATATTTT
size: -; D: TRBD1; J: TRBJ1-1; V: TRBV9; CDR3: CASSVGDRVTGTEAFF; DNA: TGTGCCAGCAGCGTCGGGGACAGGGTCACCGGCACTGAAGCTTTCTTT
size: -; D: TRBD1; J: TRBJ1-4; V: TRBV20-1; CDR3: CSASGDSSNEKLFF; DNA: TGCAGTGCTAGTGGGGACAGCTCTAATGAAAAACTGTTTTTT
size: -; D: TRBD2; J: TRBJ2-2; V: TRBV3-1/TRBV3-2; CDR3: CASSQGLAGGRITGELFF; DNA: TGTGCCAGCAGCCAAGGACTAGCGGGGGGCCGAATCACCGGGGAGCTGTTTTTT
size: -; D: TRBD1; J: TRBJ2-7; V: TRBV19; CDR3: CASSRGDRAYYEQYF; DNA: TGTGCCAGTAGTAGGGGGGACAGGGCTTACTACGAGCAGTACTTC
size: -; D: TRBD2; J: TRBJ2-3; V: TRBV5-1; CDR3: CASSRGASGRSTDTQYF; DNA: TGCGCCAGCAGCCGGGGGGCTAGCGGGAGATCTACAGATACGCAGTATTTT
size: -; D: TRBD2; J: TRBJ2-7; V: TRBV3-1/TRBV3-2; CDR3: CASSQGLAGATYEQYF; DNA: TGTGCCAGCAGCCAAGGCCTAGCGGGAGCGACCTACGAGCAGTACTTC
size: -; D: -; J: TRBJ2-1; V: TRBV12-5; CDR3: CASGFLAIPYNEQFF; DNA: TGTGCTAGTGGTTTTCTGGCGATCCCCTACAATGAGCAGTTCTTC
size: once; D: TRBD1; J: TRBJ1-4; V: TRBV7-2; CDR3: CASSLSGTGEEKLFF; DNA: TGTGCCAGCAGCTTAAGTGGGACAGGGGAGGAAAAACTGTTTTTT
size: -; D: -; J: TRBJ2-5; V: TRBV14; CDR3: CASSPQIFQETQYF; DNA: TGTGCCAGCAGCCCACAGATCTTCCAAGAGACCCAGTACTTC
size: -; D: -; J: TRBJ1-2; V: TRBV9; CDR3: CASSVDAPIYGYTF; DNA: TGTGCCAGCAGCGTAGACGCGCCAATCTATGGCTACACCTTC
size: -; D: -; J: TRBJ2-5; V: TRBV25-1; CDR3: CASSEYVGRRETQYF; DNA: TGTGCCAGCAGTGAATATGTAGGGCGTCGCGAGACCCAGTACTTC
size: -; D: -; J: TRBJ1-5; V: TRBV19; CDR3: CASSMKGRGIQPQHF; DNA: TGTGCCAGTAGTATGAAAGGTAGGGGGATCCAGCCCCAGCATTTT
size: -; D: TRBD1; J: TRBJ1-4; V: TRBV18; CDR3: CASRRGTNEKLFF; DNA: TGTGCCAGCCGCAGGGGGACTAATGAAAAACTGTTTTTT
size: -; D: -; J: TRBJ1-2; V: TRBV12-3/TRBV12-4; CDR3: CASSTRYGYTF; DNA: TGTGCCAGCAGCACCCGCTATGGCTACACCTTC
size: -; D: TRBD2; J: TRBJ2-1; V: TRBV7-9; CDR3: CASSGPTSGGPHSYNEQFF; DNA: TGTGCCAGCAGCGGCCCTACTAGCGGGGGACCCCACTCCTACAATGAGCAGTTCTTC